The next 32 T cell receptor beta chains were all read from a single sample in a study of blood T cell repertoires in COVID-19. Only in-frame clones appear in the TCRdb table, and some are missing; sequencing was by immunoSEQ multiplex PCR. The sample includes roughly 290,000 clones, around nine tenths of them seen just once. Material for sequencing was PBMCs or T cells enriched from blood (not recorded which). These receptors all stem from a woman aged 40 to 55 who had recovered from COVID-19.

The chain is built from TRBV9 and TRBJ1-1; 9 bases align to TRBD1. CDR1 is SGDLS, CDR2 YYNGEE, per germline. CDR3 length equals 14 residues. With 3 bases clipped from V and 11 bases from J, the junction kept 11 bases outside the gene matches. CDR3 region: CASSGPGTGLRAFF. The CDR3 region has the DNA TGTGCCAGCAGCGGACCCGGGACAGGGCTACGCGCTTTCTTT.

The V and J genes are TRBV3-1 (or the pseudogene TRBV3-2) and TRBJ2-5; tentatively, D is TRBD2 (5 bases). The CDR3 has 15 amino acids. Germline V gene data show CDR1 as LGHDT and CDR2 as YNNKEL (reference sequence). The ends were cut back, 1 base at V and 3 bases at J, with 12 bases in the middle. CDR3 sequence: CASSQVSRREETQYF. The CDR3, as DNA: TGTGCCAGCAGCCAAGTGTCCCGGCGGGAAGAGACCCAGTACTTC.

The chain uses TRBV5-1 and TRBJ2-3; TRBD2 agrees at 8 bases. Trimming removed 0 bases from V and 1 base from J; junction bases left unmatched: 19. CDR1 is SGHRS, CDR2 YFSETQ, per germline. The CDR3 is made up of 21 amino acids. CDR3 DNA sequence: TGCGCCAGCAGCTTGGCTTCCCCCGGGACTAGAGGAATGGAACGCACAGATACGCAGTATTTT. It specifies CASSLASPGTRGMERTDTQYF.

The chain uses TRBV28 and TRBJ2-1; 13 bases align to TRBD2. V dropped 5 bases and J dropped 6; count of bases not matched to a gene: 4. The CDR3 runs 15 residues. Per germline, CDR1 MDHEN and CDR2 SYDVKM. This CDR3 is CASSLWTSGGNEQFF. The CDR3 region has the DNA TGTGCCAGCAGTCTGTGGACTAGCGGGGGCAATGAGCAGTTCTTC.

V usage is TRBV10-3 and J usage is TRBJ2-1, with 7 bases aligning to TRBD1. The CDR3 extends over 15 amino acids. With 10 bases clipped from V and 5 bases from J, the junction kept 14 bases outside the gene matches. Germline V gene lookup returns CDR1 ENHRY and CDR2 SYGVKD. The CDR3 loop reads CASNPDRAADNEQFF. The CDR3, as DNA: TGTGCCAGCAACCCCGACAGGGCGGCGGACAATGAGCAGTTCTTC.

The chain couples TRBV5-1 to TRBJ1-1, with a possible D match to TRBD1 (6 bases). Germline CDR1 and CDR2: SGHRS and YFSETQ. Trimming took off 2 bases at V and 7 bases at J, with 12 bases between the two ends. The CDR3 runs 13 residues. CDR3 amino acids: CASSLTGMVEAFF. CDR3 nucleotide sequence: TGCGCCAGCAGCTTAACAGGGATGGTTGAAGCTTTCTTT. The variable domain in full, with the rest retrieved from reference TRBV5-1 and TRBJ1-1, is KAGVTQTPRYLIKTRGQQVTLSCSPISGHRSVSWYQQTPGQGLQFLFEYFSETQRNKGNFPGRFSGRQFSNSRSEMNVSTLELGDSALYLCASSLTGMVEAFFGQGTRLTVV.

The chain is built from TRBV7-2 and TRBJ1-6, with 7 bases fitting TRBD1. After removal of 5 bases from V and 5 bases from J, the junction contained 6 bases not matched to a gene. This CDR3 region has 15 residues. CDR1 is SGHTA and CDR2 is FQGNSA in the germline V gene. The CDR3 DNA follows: TGTGCCAGCAGCCGCGGGACAGCTGATAATTCACCCCTCCACTTT. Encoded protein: CASSRGTADNSPLHF.

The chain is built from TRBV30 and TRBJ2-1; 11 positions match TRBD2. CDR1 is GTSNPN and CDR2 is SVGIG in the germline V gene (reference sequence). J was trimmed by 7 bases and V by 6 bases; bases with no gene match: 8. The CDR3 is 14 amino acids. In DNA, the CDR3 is TGTGCCTGTATTAGCGGGAGGGCCCGTAATGAGCAGTTCTTC. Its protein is CACISGRARNEQFF.

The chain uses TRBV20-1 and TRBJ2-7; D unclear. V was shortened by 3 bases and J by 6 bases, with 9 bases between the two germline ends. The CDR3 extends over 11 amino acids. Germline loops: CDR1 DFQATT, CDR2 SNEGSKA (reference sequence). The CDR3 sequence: CSARYPSEQYF. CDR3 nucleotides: TGCAGTGCTAGGTATCCGAGCGAGCAGTACTTC.

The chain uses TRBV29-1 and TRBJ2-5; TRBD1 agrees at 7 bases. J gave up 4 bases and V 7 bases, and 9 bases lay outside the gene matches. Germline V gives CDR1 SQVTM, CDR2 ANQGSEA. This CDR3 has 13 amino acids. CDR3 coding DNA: TGCAGCGGGTTAACAGGGGTGGGAGAGACCCAGTACTTC. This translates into CSGLTGVGETQYF.

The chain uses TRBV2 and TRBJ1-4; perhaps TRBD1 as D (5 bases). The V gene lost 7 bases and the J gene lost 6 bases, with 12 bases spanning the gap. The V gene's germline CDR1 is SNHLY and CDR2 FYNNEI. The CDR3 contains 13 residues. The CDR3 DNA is TGTGCCAGCACAGGGAAGGTTTATGAAAAACTGTTTTTT. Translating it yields CASTGKVYEKLFF. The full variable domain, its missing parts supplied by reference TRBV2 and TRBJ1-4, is EPEVTQTPSHQVTQMGQEVILRCVPISNHLYFYWYRQILGQKVEFLVSFYNNEISEKSEIFDDQFSVERPDGSNFTLKIRSTKLEDSAMYFCASTGKVYEKLFFGSGTQLSVL.

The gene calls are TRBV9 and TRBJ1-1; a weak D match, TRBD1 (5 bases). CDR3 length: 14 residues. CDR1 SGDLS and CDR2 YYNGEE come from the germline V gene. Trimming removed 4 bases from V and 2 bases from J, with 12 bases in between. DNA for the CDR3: TGTGCCAGCAGCCCGCAAGGGGTCAACACTGAAGCTTTCTTT. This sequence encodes CASSPQGVNTEAFF. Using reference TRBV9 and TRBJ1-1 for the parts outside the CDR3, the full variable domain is DSGVTQTPKHLITATGQRVTLRCSPRSGDLSVYWYQQSLDQGLQFLIQYYNGEERAKGNILERFSAQQFPDLHSELNLSSLELGDSALYFCASSPQGVNTEAFFGQGTRLTVV.

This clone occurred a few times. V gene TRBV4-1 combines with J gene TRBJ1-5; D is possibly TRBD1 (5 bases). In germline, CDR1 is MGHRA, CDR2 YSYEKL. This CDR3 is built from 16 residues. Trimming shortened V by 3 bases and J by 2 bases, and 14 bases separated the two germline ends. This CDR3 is CASSHQQVVGNQPQHF. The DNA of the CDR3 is TGCGCCAGCAGCCACCAACAGGTGGTGGGCAATCAGCCCCAGCATTTT.

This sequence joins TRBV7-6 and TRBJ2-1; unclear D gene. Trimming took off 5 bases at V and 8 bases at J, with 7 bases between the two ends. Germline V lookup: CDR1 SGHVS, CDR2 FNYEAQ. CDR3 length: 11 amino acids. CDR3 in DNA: TGTGCCAGCAGCGCGGTAGATGAGCAGTTCTTC. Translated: CASSAVDEQFF.

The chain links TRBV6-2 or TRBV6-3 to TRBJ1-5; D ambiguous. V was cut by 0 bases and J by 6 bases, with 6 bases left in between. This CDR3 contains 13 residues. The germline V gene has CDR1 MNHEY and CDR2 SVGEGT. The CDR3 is CASSYSRSQPQHF. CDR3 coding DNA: TGTGCCAGCAGTTACTCGAGGAGTCAGCCCCAGCATTTT.

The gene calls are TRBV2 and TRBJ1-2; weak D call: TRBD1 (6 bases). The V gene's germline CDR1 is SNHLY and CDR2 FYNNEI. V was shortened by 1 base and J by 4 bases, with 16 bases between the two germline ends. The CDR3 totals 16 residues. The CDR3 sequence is CASSEENRALIYGYTF. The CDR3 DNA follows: TGTGCCAGCAGTGAAGAGAACAGGGCGCTAATCTATGGCTACACCTTC.

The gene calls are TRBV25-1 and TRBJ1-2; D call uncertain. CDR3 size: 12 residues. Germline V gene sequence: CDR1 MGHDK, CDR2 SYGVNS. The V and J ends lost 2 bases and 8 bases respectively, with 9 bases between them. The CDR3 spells CASSETEAGYTF. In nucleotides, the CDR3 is TGTGCCAGCAGTGAAACAGAAGCCGGCTACACCTTC.

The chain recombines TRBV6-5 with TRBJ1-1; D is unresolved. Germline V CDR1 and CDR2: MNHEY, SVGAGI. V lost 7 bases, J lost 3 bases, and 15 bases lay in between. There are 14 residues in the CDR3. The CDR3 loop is CASIRRRLDTEAFF. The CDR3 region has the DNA TGTGCCAGCATTAGAAGGCGGCTAGACACTGAAGCTTTCTTT.

As DNA, the CDR3 is TGTGCCAGCAGACTGGGACTAGCGGGAGATGTAGATACGCAGTATTTT. It is translated as CASRLGLAGDVDTQYF. V and J are TRBV7-3 and TRBJ2-3; 14 bases line up with TRBD2. The trim removed 6 bases at V and 5 bases at J, leaving 7 bases unmatched. CDR3 length: 16 residues. Germline values: CDR1 SGHTA, CDR2 FQGTGA.

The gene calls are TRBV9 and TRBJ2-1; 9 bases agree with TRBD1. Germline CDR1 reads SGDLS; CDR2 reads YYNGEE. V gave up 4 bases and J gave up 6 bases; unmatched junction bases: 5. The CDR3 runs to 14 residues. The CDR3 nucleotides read TGTGCCAGCAGCACCGGGACAGGGCGCAATGAGCAGTTCTTC. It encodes CASSTGTGRNEQFF. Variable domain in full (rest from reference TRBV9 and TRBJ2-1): DSGVTQTPKHLITATGQRVTLRCSPRSGDLSVYWYQQSLDQGLQFLIQYYNGEERAKGNILERFSAQQFPDLHSELNLSSLELGDSALYFCASSTGTGRNEQFFGPGTRLTVL.

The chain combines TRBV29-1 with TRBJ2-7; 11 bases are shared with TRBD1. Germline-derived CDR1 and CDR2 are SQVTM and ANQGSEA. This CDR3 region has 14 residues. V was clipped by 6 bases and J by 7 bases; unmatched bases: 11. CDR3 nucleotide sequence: TGCAGCGTATCTAAACAAGGGACAGGGGGAGAGCAGTACTTC. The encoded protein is CSVSKQGTGGEQYF.

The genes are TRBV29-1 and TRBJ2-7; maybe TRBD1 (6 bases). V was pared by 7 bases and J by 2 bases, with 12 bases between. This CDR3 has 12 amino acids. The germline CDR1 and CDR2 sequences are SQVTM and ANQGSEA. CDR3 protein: CSAGQTTYEQYF. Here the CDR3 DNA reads TGCAGCGCCGGACAGACTACCTACGAGCAGTACTTC.

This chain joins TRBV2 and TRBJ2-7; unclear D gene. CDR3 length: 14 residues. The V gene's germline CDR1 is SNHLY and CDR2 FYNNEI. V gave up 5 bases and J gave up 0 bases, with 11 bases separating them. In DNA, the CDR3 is TGTGCCAGCAGTACCGCACAGAGCTCCTACGAGCAGTACTTC. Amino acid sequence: CASSTAQSSYEQYF.

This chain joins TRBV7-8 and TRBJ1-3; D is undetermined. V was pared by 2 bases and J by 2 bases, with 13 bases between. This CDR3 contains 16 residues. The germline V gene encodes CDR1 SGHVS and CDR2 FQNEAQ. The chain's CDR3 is CASSLFIPSAGNTIYF. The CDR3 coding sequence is TGTGCCAGCAGCTTATTTATTCCCTCTGCTGGAAACACCATATATTTT.

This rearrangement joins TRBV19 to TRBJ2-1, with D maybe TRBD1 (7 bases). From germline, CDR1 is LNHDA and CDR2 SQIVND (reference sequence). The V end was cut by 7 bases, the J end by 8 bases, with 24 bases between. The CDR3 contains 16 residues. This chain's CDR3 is CASNRGGGSLGYEQFF. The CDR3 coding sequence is TGTGCCAGTAATCGAGGAGGGGGCTCCTTAGGCTATGAGCAGTTCTTC. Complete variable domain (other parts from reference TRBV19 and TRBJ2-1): DGGITQSPKYLFRKEGQNVTLSCEQNLNHDAMYWYRQDPGQGLRLIYYSQIVNDFQKGDIAEGYSVSREKKESFPLTVTSAQKNPTAFYLCASNRGGGSLGYEQFFGPGTRLTVL.

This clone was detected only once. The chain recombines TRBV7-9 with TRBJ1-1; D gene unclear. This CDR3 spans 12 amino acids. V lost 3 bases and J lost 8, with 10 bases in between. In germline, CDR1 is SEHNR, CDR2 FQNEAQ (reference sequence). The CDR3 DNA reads TGTGCCAGCAGCTTCCGGGGAGGGGAAGCTTTCTTT. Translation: CASSFRGGEAFF.

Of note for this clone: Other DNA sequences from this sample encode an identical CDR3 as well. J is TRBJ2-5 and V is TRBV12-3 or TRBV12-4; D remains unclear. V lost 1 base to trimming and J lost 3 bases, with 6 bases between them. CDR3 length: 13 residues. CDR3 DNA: TGTGCCAGCAGTTTAGGCGGCAAAGAGACCCAGTACTTC. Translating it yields CASSLGGKETQYF.

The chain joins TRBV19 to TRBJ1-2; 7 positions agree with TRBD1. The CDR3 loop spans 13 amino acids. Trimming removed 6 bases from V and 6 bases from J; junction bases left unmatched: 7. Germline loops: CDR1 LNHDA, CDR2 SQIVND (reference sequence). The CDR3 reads CASRQTGIDGYTF. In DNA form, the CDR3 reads TGTGCCAGTAGGCAGACAGGGATCGATGGCTACACCTTC. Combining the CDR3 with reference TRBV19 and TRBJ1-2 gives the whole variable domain DGGITQSPKYLFRKEGQNVTLSCEQNLNHDAMYWYRQDPGQGLRLIYYSQIVNDFQKGDIAEGYSVSREKKESFPLTVTSAQKNPTAFYLCASRQTGIDGYTFGSGTRLTVV.

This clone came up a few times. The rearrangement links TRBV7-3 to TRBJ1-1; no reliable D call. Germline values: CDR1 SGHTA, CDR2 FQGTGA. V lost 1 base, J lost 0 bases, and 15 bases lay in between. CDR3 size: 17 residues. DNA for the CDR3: TGTGCCAGCAGCTTAAACCCCCGCGGCAGTTTGAACACTGAAGCTTTCTTT. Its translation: CASSLNPRGSLNTEAFF.

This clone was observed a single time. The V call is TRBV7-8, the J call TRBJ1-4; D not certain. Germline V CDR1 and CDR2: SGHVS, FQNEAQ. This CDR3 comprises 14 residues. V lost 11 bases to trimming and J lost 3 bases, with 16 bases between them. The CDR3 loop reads CASSPGSANEKLFF. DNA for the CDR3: TGTGCCTCCAGCCCAGGAAGTGCTAATGAAAAACTGTTTTTT. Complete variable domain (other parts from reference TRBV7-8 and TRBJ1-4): GAGVSQSPRYKVAKRGQDVALRCDPISGHVSLFWYQQALGQGPEFLTYFQNEAQLDKSGLPSDRFFAERPEGSVSTLKIQRTQQEDSAVYLCASSPGSANEKLFFGSGTQLSVL.

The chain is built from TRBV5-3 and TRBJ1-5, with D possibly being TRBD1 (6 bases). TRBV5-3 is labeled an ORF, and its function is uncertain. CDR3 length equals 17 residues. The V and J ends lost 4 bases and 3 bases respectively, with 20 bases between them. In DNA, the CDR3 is TGTGCCAGAAGCCCACGCGCTAAAGGGGGTTACAATCAGCCCCAGCATTTT. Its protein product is CARSPRAKGGYNQPQHF.

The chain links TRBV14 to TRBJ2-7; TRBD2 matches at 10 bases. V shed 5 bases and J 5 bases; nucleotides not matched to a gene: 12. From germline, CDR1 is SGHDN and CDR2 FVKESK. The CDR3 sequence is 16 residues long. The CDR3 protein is CASSEMWLAGANEQYF. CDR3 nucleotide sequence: TGTGCCAGCAGCGAGATGTGGCTAGCGGGAGCTAACGAGCAGTACTTC.